This T cell receptor (beta chain) derives from a study of T cell responses to AZD1222 COVID-19 vaccine. Study results and limitations: It was only a handful of AZD1222 recipients who were seropositive at baseline. There were mostly white British donors and more females than males, and clonal diversity was possibly underestimated.

Pooling of second doses given at about 4 or about 12 weeks was done. This clone was seen a single time. Its antigen is currently unknown. This CDR3 is also generated by other DNA sequences in the sample. The germline V and J ends were trimmed by 3 bases and 3 bases, with 1 base remaining between them. CDR1 is LGHDT and CDR2 is YNNKEL in the germline V gene (reference sequence). There are 11 residues in the CDR3. Sequencing was performed with immunoSEQ multiplex PCR; in TCRdb, only in-frame clones are kept and a portion is missing. The table lists about 130,000 clones, around 83% of them singletons. The chain links TRBV3-1 (or the pseudogene TRBV3-2) to TRBJ2-3; D is unclear. Sequencing was performed on peripheral blood, taken 28 days after the second AZD1222 dose. The receptor's source is an adult who received the AZD1222 COVID-19 vaccine. In nucleotides, the CDR3 is TGTGCCAGCAGCCATACAGATACGCAGTATTTT. It codes for CASSHTDTQYF.